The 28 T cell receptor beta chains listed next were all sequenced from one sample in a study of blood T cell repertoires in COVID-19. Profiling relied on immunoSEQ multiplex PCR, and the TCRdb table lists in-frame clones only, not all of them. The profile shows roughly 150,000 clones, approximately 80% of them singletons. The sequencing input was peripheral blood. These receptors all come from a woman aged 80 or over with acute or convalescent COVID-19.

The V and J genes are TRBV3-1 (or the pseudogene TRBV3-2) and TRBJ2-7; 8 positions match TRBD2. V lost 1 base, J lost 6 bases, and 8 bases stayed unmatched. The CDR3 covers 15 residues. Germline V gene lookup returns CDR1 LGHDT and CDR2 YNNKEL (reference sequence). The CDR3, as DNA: TGTGCCAGCAGCCAAGGTCATCTAGCGGGTGGCGAGCAGTACTTC. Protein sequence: CASSQGHLAGGEQYF.

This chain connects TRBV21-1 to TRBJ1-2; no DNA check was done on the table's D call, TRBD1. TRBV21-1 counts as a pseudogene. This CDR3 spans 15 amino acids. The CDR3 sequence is CASSKGRQGAHGYTF. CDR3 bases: TGTGCCAGCAGCAAAGGTCGGCAGGGGGCACATGGCTACACCTTC.

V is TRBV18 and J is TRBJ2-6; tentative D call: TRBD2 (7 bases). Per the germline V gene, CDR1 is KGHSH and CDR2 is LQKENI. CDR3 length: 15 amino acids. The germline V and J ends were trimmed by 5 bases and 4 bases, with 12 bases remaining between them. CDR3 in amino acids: CASSTGRGGANVLTF. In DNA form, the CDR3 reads TGTGCCAGCTCAACAGGGAGGGGAGGGGCCAACGTCCTGACTTTC.

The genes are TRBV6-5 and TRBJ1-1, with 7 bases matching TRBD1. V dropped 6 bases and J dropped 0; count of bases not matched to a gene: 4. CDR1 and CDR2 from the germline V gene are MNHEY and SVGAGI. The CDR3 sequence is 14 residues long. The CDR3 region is CASRTGRLNTEAFF. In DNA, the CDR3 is TGTGCCAGCAGGACAGGGCGCTTGAACACTGAAGCTTTCTTT.

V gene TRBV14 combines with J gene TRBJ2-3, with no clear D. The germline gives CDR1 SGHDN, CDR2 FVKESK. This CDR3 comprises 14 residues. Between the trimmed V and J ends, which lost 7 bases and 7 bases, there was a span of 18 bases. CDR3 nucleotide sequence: TGTGCCAGCACAGATGGCCTCCAATCCAATACGCAGTATTTT. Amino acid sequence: CASTDGLQSNTQYF.

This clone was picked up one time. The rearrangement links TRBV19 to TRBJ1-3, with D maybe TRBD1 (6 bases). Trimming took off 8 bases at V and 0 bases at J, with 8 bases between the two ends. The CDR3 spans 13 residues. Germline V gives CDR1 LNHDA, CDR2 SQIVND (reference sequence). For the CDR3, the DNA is TGTGCCAGTGCGGACAGCTCTGGAAACACCATATATTTT. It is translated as CASADSSGNTIYF.

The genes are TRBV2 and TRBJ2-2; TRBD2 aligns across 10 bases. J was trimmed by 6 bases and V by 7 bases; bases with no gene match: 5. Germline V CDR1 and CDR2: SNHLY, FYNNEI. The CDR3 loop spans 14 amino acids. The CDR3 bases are TGTGCCAGCATGCGGACTAGCGGTGCCGGGGAGCTGTTTTTT. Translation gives CASMRTSGAGELFF.

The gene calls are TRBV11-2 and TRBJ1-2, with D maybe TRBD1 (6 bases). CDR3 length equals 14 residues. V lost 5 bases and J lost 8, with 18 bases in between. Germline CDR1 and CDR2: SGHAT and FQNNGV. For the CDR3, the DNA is TGTGCCAGCAGCCCACTTACAGGGTGGGGGGGCTACACCTTC. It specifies CASSPLTGWGGYTF.

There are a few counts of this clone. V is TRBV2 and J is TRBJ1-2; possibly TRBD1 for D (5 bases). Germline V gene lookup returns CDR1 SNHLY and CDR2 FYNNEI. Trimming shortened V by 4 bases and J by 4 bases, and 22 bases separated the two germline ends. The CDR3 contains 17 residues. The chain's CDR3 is CASSVDIGQGLGYGYTF. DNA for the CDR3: TGTGCCAGCAGTGTTGATATCGGGCAGGGCCTGGGCTATGGCTACACCTTC.

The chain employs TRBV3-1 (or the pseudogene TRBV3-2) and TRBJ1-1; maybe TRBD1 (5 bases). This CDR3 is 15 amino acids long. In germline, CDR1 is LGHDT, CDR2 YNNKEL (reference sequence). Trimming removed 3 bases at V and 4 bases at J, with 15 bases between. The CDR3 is CASSHDSVAGTEAFF. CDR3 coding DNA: TGTGCCAGCAGCCACGACAGCGTGGCAGGCACTGAAGCTTTCTTT.

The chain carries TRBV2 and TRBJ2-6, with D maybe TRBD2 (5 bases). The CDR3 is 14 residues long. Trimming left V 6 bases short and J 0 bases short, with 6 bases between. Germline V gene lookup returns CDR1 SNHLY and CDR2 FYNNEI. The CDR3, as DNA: TGTGCCAGCAGCGGGGACTCTGGGGCCAACGTCCTGACTTTC. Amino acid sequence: CASSGDSGANVLTF.

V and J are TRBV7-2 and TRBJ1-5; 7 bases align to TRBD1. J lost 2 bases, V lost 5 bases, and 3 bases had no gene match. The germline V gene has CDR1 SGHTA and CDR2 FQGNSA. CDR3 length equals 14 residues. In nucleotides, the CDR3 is TGTGCCAGCAGCAACGACAGGGGCAATCAGCCCCAGCATTTT. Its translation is CASSNDRGNQPQHF. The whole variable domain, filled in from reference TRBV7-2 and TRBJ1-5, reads GAGVSQSPSNKVTEKGKDVELRCDPISGHTALYWYRQSLGQGLEFLIYFQGNSAPDKSGLPSDRFSAERTGGSVSTLTIQRTQQEDSAVYLCASSNDRGNQPQHFGDGTRLSIL.

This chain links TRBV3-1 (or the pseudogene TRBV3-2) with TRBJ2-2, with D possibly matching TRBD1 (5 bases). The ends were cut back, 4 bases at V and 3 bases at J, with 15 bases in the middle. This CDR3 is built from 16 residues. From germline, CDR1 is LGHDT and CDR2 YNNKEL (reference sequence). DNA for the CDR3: TGTGCCAGCAGCCGCTACACAGGTTCCGACACCGGGGAGCTGTTTTTT. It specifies CASSRYTGSDTGELFF.

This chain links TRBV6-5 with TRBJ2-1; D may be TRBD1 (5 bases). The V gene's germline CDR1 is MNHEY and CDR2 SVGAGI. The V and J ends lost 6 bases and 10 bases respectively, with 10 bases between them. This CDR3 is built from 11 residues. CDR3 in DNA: TGTGCCAGCAGGGGCCCAGGGGAGCAGTTCTTC. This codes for CASRGPGEQFF.

The CDR3 coding sequence is TGTGCCAGCTCACCACCGTCCAGGTACAATGAGCAGTTCTTC. Translating gives CASSPPSRYNEQFF. The chain uses TRBV18 and TRBJ2-1; D remains unclear. The CDR3 loop spans 14 amino acids. Germline V CDR1 and CDR2: KGHSH, LQKENI. Trimming pared 0 bases from V and 4 bases from J, leaving 7 bases between.

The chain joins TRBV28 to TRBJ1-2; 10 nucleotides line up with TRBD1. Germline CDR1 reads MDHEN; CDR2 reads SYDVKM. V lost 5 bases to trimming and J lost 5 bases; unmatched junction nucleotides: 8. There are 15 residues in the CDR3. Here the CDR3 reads CASSGGTGVSYGYTF. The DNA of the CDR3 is TGTGCCAGCAGTGGGGGGACAGGGGTTAGTTATGGCTACACCTTC.

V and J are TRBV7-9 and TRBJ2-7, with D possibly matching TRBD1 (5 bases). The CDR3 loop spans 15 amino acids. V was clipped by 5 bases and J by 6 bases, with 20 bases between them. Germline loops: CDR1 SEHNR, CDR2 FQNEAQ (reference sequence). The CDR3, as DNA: TGTGCCAGCAGCGCCGGGTTGGGGCGCTGGGGCGAGCAGTACTTC. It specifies CASSAGLGRWGEQYF.

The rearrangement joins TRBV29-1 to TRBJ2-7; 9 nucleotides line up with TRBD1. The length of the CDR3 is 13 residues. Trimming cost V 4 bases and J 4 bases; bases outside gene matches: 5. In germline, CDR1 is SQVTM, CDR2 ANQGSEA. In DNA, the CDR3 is TGCAGCGTTGTCGGGACAGGGATGTACGAGCAGTACTTC. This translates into CSVVGTGMYEQYF.

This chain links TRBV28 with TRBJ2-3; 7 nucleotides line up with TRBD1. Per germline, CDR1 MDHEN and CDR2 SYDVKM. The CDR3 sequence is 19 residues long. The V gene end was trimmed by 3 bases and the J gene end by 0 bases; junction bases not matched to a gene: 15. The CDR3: CASSFPSHRDSSSTDTQYF. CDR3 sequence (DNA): TGTGCCAGCAGTTTCCCCTCACATAGGGACAGCTCTAGCACAGATACGCAGTATTTT.

CDR3 nucleotides: TGCGCCAGCAGCCTCCTTAGGGGGGGTAGGAATGAGCAGTTCTTC. It is translated as CASSLLRGGRNEQFF. The J gene is TRBJ2-1, the V gene TRBV5-1; TRBD2 is a possible D gene (7 bases). Germline V lookup: CDR1 SGHRS, CDR2 YFSETQ. There are 15 residues in the CDR3. Trimming stripped 4 bases from V and 7 bases from J, with 18 bases between.

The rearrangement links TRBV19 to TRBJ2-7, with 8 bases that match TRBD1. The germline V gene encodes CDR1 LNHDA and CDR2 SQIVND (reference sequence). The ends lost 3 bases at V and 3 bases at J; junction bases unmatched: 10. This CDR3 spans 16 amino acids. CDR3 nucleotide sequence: TGTGCCAGTAGTATTCAGGGGGCTAACCCCTACTACGAGCAGTACTTC. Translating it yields CASSIQGANPYYEQYF.

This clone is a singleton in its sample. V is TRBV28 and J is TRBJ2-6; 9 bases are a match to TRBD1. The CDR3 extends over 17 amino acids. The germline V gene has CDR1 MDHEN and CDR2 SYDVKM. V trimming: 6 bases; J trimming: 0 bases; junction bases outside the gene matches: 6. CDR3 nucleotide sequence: TGTGCCAGCAGCACAGGGGGCTCCCTCTCTGGGGCCAACGTCCTGACTTTC. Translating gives CASSTGGSLSGANVLTF.

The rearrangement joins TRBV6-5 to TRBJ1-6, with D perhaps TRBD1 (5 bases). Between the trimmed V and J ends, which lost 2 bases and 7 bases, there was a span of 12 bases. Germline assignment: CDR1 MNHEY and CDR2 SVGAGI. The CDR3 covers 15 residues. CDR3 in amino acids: CASSYTSGKNSPLHF. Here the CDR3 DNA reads TGTGCCAGCAGTTACACCTCAGGGAAGAATTCACCCCTCCACTTT.

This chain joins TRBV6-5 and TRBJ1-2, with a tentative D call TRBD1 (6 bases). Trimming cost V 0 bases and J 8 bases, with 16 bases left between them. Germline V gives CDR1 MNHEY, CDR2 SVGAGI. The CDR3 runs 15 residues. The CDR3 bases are TGTGCCAGCAGTTACTCGAGGGGGAGGGGACGGGGCTACACCTTC. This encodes CASSYSRGRGRGYTF.

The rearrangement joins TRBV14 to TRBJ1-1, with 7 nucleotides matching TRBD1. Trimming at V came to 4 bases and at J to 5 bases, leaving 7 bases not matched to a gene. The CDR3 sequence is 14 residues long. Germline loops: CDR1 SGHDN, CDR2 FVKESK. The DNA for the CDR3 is TGTGCCAGCAGCCTTTATTCAGGGGGGACTGAAGCTTTCTTT. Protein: CASSLYSGGTEAFF.

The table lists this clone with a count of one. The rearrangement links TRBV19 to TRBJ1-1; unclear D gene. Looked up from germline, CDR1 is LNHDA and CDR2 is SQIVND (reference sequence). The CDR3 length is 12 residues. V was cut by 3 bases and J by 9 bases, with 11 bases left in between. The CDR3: CASSMGVGQAFF. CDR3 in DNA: TGTGCCAGTAGTATGGGAGTTGGGCAAGCTTTCTTT. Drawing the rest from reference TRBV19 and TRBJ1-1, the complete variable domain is DGGITQSPKYLFRKEGQNVTLSCEQNLNHDAMYWYRQDPGQGLRLIYYSQIVNDFQKGDIAEGYSVSREKKESFPLTVTSAQKNPTAFYLCASSMGVGQAFFGQGTRLTVV.

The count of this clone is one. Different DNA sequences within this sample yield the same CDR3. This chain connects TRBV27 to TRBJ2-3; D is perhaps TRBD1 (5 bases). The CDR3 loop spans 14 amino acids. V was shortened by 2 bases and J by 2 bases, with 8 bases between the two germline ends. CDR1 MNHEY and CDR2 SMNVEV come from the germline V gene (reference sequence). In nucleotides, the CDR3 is TGTGCCAGCAGTTTACTGGGGCTCACAGATACGCAGTATTTT. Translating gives CASSLLGLTDTQYF.

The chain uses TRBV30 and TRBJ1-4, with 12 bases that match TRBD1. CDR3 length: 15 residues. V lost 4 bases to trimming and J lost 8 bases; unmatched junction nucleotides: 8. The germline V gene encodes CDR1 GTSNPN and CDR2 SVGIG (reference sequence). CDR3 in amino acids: CAWTAGTGGREKLFF. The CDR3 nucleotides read TGTGCCTGGACAGCCGGGACAGGGGGCCGGGAAAAACTGTTTTTT.